This T cell receptor (beta chain) originates from a study of blood T cell repertoires in COVID-19. Background on the study: Sources were T cells, B-cell-depleted T cells, or PBMCs; the material itself was cDNA or gDNA.

There are 13 residues in the CDR3. Germline CDR1 reads MGHDK; CDR2 reads SYGVNS. Trimming took 2 bases from V and 7 from J, leaving 9 bases between them. Authors' data handling: It was from reference gene primer amplification that nucleated cell counts were estimated. Assay: immunoSEQ multiplex PCR; the TCRdb copy retains only in-frame clones and omits some. V and J calls and clone size are given by that table; D and trimming were obtained from the DNA. Of about 36,000 clones in the sample, 87% were seen once. This rearrangement joins TRBV25-1 to TRBJ2-1; weak D call: TRBD2 (6 bases). The TCR originated in a man in his sixties with acute or convalescent COVID-19. The sample consisted of peripheral blood. CDR3 region: CASSEGGVNEQFF. The DNA for the CDR3 is TGTGCCAGCAGTGAAGGAGGGGTAAATGAGCAGTTCTTC.